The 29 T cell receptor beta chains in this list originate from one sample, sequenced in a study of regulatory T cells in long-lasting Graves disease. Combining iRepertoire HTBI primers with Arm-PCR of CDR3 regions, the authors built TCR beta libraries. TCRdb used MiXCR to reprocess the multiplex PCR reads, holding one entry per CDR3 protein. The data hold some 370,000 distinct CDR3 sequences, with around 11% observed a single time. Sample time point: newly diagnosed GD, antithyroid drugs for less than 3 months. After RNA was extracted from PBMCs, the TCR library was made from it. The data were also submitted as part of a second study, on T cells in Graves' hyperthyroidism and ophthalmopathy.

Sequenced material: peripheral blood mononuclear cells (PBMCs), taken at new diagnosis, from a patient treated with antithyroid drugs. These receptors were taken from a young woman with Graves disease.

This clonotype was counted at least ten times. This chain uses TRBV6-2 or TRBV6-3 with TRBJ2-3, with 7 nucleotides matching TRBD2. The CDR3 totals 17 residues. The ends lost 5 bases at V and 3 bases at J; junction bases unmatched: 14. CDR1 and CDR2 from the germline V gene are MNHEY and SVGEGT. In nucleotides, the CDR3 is TGTGCCAGCAGTGGTATTCGACTAGCCTGGGTAACAGATACGCAGTATTTT. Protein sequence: CASSGIRLAWVTDTQYF.

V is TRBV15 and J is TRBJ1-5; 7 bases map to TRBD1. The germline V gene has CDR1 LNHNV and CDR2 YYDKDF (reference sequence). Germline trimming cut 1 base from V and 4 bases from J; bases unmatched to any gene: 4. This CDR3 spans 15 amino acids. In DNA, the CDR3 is TGTGCCACCAGCAGAGGACCGGGACAGAATCAGCCCCAGCATTTT. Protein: CATSRGPGQNQPQHF.

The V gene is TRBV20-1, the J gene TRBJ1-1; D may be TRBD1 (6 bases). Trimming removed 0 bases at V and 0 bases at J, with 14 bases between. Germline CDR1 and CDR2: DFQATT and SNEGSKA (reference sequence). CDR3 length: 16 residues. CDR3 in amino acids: CSARDLQGTMNTEAFF. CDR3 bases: TGCAGTGCTAGAGATCTACAGGGAACCATGAACACTGAAGCTTTCTTT.

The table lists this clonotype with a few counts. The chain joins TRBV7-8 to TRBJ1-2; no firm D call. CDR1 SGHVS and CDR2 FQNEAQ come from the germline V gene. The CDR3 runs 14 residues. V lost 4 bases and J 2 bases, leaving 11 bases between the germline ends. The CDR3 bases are TGTGCCAGCAGCTCCGGCCCCGTGAACTATGGCTACACCTTC. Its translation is CASSSGPVNYGYTF.

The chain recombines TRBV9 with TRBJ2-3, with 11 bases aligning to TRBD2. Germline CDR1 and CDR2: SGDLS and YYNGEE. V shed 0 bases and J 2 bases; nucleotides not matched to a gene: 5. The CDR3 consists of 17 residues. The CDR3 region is CASSVVTSGSHTDTQYF. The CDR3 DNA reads TGTGCCAGCAGCGTAGTAACTAGCGGGAGCCACACAGATACGCAGTATTTT. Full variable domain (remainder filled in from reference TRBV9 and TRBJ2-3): DSGVTQTPKHLITATGQRVTLRCSPRSGDLSVYWYQQSLDQGLQFLIQYYNGEERAKGNILERFSAQQFPDLHSELNLSSLELGDSALYFCASSVVTSGSHTDTQYFGPGTRLTVL.

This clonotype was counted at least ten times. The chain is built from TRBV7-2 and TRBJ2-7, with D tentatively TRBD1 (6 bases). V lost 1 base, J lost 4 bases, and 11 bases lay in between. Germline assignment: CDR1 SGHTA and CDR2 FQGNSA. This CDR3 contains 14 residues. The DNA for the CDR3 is TGTGCCAGCAGCTTAGACAGGGATTTGTACGAGCAGTACGTC. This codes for CASSLDRDLYEQYV.

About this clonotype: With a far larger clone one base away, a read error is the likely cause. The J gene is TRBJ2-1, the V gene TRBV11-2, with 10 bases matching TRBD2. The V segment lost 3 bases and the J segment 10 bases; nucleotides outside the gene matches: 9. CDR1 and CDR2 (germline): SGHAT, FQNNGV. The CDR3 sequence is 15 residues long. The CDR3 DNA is TGTGCCAGCAGCTTCCAAGCGGGAGGGTGGGGCGAGCAGTTCTTC. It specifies CASSFQAGGWGEQFF.

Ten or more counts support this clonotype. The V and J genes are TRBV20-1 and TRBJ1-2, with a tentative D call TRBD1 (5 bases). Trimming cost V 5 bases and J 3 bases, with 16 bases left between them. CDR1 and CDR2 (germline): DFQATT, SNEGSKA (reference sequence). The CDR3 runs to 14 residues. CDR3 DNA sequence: TGCAGTGCTTTCTCCGGGACTGCGTACTATGGCTACACCTTC. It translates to CSAFSGTAYYGYTF.

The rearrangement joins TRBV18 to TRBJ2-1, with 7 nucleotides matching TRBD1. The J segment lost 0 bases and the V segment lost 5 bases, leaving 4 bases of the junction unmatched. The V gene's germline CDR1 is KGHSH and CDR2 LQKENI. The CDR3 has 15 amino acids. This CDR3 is CASSSTGISYNEQFF. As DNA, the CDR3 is TGTGCCAGCTCATCGACAGGGATCTCCTACAATGAGCAGTTCTTC. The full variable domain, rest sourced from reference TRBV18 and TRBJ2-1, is NAGVMQNPRHLVRRRGQEARLRCSPMKGHSHVYWYRQLPEEGLKFMVYLQKENIIDESGMPKERFSAEFPKEGPSILRIQQVVRGDSAAYFCASSSTGISYNEQFFGPGTRLTVL.

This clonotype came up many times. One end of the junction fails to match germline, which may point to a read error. The CDR3 nucleotides read TGTGCTAGCAGCTTAAAGTCAACTTCGAACACCGGGGAGCTGTTTTTT. Translated, it gives CASSLKSTSNTGELFF. The J gene is TRBJ2-2, the V gene TRBV7-7; D gene uncertain. The CDR3 extends over 16 amino acids. Germline CDR1 reads SSHAT; CDR2 reads FNYEAQ (reference sequence).

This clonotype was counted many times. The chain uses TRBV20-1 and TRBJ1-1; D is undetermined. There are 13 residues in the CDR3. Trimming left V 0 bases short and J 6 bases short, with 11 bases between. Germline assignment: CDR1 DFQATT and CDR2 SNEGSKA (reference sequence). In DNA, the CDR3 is TGCAGTGCTAGAGAGGGGATTTACGCTGAAGCTTTCTTT. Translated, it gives CSAREGIYAEAFF.

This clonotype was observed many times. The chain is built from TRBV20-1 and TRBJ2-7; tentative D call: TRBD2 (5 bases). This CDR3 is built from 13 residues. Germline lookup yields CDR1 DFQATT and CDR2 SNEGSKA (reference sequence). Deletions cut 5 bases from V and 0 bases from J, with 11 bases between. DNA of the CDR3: TGCAGTGCTGGGGTAGCGATCTCCTACGAGCAGTACTTC. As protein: CSAGVAISYEQYF.

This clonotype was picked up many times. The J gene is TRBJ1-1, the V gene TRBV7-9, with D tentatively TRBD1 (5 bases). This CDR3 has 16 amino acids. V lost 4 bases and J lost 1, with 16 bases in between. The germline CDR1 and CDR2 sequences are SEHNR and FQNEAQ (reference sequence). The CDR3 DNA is TGTGCCAGCAGCTCACAGGTGTACCCCCAGAACACTGAAGCTTTCTTT. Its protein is CASSSQVYPQNTEAFF.

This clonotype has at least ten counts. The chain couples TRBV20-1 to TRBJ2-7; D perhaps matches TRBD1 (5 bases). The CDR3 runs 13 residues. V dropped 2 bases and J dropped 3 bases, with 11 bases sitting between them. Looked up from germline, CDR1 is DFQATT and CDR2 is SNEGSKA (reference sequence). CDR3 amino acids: CSARPLQDYEQYF. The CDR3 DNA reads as TGCAGTGCTAGACCCCTACAGGACTACGAGCAGTACTTC.

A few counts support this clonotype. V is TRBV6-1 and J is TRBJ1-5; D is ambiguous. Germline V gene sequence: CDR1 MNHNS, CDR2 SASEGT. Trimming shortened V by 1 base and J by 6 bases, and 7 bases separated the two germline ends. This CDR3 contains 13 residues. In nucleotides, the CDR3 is TGTGCCAGCAGTGAAGGAGGGAGTCAGCCCCAGCATTTT. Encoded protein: CASSEGGSQPQHF.

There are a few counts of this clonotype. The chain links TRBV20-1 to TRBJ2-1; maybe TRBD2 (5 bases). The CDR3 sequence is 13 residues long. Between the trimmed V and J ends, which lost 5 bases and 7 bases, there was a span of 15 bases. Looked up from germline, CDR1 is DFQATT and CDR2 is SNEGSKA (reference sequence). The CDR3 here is CSAFQRARNEQFF. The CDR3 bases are TGCAGTGCTTTCCAGAGGGCCAGGAATGAGCAGTTCTTC.

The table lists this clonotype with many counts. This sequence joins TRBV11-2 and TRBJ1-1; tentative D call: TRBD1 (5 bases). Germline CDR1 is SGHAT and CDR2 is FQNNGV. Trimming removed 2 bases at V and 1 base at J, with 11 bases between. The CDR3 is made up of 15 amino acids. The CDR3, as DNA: TGTGCCAGCAGCTTAACCCCCGGGGGGAACACTGAAGCTTTCTTT. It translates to CASSLTPGGNTEAFF.

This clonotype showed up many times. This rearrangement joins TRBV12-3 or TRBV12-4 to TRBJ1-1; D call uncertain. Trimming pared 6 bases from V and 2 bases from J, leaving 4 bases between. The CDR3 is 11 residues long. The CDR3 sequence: CASSPNTEAFF. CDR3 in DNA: TGTGCCAGCAGCCCAAACACTGAAGCTTTCTTT.

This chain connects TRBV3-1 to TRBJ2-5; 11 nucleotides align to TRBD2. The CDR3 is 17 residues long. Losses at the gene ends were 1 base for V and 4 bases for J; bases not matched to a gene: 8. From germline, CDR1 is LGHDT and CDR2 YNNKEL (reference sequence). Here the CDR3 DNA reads TGTGCCAGCAGCCAAGCTTGGGCTAGCGGGGGGAGAGAGACCCAGTACTTC. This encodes CASSQAWASGGRETQYF.

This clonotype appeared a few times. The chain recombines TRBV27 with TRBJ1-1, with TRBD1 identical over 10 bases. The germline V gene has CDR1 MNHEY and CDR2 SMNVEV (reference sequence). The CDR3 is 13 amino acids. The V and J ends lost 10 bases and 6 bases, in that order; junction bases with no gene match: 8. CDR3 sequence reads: CATGQGVWAEAFF. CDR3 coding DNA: TGTGCCACCGGACAGGGGGTTTGGGCTGAAGCTTTCTTT.

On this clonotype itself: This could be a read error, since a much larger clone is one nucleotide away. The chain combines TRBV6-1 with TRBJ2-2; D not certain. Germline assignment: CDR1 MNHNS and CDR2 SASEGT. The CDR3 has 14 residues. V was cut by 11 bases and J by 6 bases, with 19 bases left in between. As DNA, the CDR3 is TGTGCCGCCGAAAATGACTTTTTGCCCGGGGAGCTGTTTTTT. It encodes CAAENDFLPGELFF.

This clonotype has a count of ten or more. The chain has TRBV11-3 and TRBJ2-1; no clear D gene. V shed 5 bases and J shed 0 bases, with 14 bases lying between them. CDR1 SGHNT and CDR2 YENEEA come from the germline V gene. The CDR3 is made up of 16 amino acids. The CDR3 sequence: CASSPPTRSSYNEQFF. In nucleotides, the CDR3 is TGTGCCAGCAGCCCCCCCACACGGAGCTCCTACAATGAGCAGTTCTTC.

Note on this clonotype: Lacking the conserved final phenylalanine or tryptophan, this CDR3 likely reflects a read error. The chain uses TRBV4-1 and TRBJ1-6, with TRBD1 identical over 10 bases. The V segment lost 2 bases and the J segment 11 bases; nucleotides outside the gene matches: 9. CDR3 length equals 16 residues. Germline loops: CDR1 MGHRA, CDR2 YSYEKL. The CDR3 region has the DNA TGCGCCAGCAGCCAAAATACGGGACAGGGGTGGACACCCCTCCACCTT. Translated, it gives CASSQNTGQGWTPLHL.

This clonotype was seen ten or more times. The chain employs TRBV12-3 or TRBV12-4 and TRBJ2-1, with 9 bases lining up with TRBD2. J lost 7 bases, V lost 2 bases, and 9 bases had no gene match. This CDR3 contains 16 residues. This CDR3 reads CASSLSFSGSENEQFF. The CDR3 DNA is TGTGCCAGCAGTTTAAGTTTTAGCGGGAGTGAAAATGAGCAGTTCTTC.

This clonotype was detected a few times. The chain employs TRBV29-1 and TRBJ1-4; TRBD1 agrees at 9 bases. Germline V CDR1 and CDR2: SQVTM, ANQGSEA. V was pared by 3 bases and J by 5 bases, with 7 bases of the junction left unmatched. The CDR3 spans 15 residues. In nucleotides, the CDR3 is TGCAGCGTTGACCTGGCCGGGACAGGGAATGAAAAACTGTTTTTT. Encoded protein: CSVDLAGTGNEKLFF.

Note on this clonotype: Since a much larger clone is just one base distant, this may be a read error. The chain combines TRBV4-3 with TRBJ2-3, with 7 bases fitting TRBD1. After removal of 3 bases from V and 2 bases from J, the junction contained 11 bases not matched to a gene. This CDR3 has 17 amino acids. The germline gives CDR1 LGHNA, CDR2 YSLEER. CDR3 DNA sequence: TGCGCCAGCAGCCAGGAGCCCTCGACAGGGACCACAGATACGCAGTATTTT. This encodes CASSQEPSTGTTDTQYF.

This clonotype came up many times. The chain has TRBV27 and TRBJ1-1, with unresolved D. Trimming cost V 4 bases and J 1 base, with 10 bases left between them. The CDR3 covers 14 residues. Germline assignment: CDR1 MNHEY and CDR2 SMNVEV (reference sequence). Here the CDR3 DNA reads TGTGCCAGCAGTTGGGAAGGATCGAACACTGAAGCTTTCTTT. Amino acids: CASSWEGSNTEAFF.

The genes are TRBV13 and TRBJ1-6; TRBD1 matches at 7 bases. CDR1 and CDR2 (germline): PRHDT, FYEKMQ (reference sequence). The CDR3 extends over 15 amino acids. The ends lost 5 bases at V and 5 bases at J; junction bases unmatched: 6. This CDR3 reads CASSPGGTDNSPLHF. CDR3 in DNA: TGTGCCAGCAGCCCTGGGGGGACAGATAATTCACCCCTCCACTTT.

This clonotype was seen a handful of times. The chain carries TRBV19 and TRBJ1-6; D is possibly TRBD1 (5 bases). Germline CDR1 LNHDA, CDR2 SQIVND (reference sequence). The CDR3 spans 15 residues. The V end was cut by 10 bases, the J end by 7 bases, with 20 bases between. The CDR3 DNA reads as TGTGCCACCGGAGGTCTCGGGACGGGAAATTCACCCCTCCACTTT. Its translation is CATGGLGTGNSPLHF. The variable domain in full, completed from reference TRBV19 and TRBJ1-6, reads DGGITQSPKYLFRKEGQNVTLSCEQNLNHDAMYWYRQDPGQGLRLIYYSQIVNDFQKGDIAEGYSVSREKKESFPLTVTSAQKNPTAFYLCATGGLGTGNSPLHFGNGTRLTVT.